This T cell receptor beta chain emerged from a study of T cells in Graves' hyperthyroidism and ophthalmopathy (dated by TCRdb to the late 2010s). About the full investigation: Peripheral blood was collected at initial diagnosis, before any treatment. To identify TCR V-J signatures that set the groups apart, the researchers used a discovery cohort of 90 to 100 patients, made up of 40 to 45 with Graves' ophthalmopathy and 57 with stable Graves' hyperthyroidism. For training and testing, the roughly 93 patients in the discovery cohort were randomly divided in a 7:3 ratio. In over five Graves' hyperthyroidism patients, the study also compared T-cell repertoires from thyroid tissue with T-cell repertoires from blood. Prospective prediction of ophthalmopathy was tested in an independent validation cohort of 18 to 20 hyperthyroidism patients and approximately 17 patients who later progressed to ophthalmopathy. After sampling, hyperthyroidism patients received methimazole starting at 30 mg daily, and ophthalmopathy patients received high-dose intravenous methylprednisolone. According to the paper, TCR Vbeta CDR3 sequencing was carried out on more than 120 peripheral blood samples, which came from some 41 ophthalmopathy, around 75 hyperthyroidism and roughly 17 progressor patients. What the research found in general, with its limitations: In validation, progression to ophthalmopathy was predicted by the model with approximately 67% sensitivity and roughly 76% specificity, a median of approximately 6.5 months before onset. A 13 V-J signature model separated ophthalmopathy from stable hyperthyroidism, with approximately 87% sensitivity and 81.08% specificity in cross-validation and 80%/75% in testing. Most expanded thyroid clonotypes (frequency above 0.001) were also detected in blood, a finding suggesting that blood repertoires may reflect thyroid immune responses. No statistical method was used to set the sample size in advance, and investigators knew the group allocation.

The V end loses 1 base and the J end loses 3 bases, and a stretch of 9 bases separates them. From the cysteine through the phenylalanine, the CDR3 covers 14 amino acids. The retained sequence is limited to the CDR3, 42 bases, with the frame set at the first base. The germline V gene (reference sequence) yields LNHNV for CDR1 and YYDKDF for CDR2. This clonotype was recorded at least ten times. This clone's antigen is unknown. Base quality data are lacking; no much larger clone is found one base away. Amplification of TCR beta CDR3 regions was carried out from RNA transcripts. A first-round RT-PCR of the TCR CDR3 used the HTBI primer set with the Qiagen OneStep RT-PCR kit. Libraries were constructed in a second round of multiplex PCR, after which size selection and purification were performed. Sequencing of the libraries was done on an Illumina HiSeq2000 using paired-end 100 bp reads. For the original study's pipeline: Raw data were processed with SOAPnuke, discarding reads with adapters, uncalled bases, mean Phred below 15, or no exact constant-primer or identifier match. High-quality paired reads were merged using COPE v1.2.5, and each unique nucleotide sequence was defined as a clonotype. Clonotypes were aligned to IMGT TRBV, TRBD and TRBJ reference segments using MiTCR v1.1. The analysis included only V-J combinations with a frequency above 0.0001, which together covered roughly 99% of the repertoires. A TCS score was defined as the ratio between F50 (clonal expansion) and ExV (chaos), using BLOSUM62-based TCRdist between CDR3 peptides within each V-J. Welch's t-statistics and random forest reduced several hundred V-J features to 13, which were used in a naive Bayes classifier (R e1071). TCRdb cleaned the public reads at Q25 with fastp, built clones with MiXCR and kept in-frame beta chains. Each entry merges the rows of one CDR3 protein and shows their most common DNA and genes. Clone size and V and J calls follow TCRdb, not the original study. The sample data list more than 75,000 distinct CDR3 sequences, and over 50% of these were observed just once. About 25% of the sample belongs to the ten largest clones.

Stable Graves' hyperthyroidism was defined as no progression to ophthalmopathy during 18 months of follow-up. The hyperthyroidism patients were between 18 and 65 years old and newly diagnosed, with a disease duration of less than 2 months. Any patient with an uncontrolled infection, another autoimmune disease, pregnancy or lactation was excluded. Diagnoses were based on clinical symptoms, serum thyroxine and TRAb, thyroid ultrasound and orbital computed tomography. Ficoll-Paque density gradient centrifugation was used to isolate PBMCs from approximately 10 ml of fresh peripheral blood. Trizol reagent was used to extract total RNA, and RNA quality was then checked on an Agilent 2100 Bioanalyzer.

This clonotype was sampled from a woman aged 40 to 50 with Graves' hyperthyroidism. Sample: blood. Rearrangement joined TRBV15 to TRBJ1-1; a confident D gene designation cannot be given. CDR3 sequence: CATSRVGLDTEAFF. The sequenced DNA is TGTGCCACCAGCAGAGTAGGGCTGGACACTGAAGCTTTCTTT.